The T cell receptor (beta chain) under discussion was sequenced for a study of blood T cell repertoires in COVID-19. Across the whole study: Researchers got acute and convalescent COVID-19 samples from the United States, Italy and Spain. PBMCs, B-cell-depleted T cells, or T cells were the source of the cDNA or gDNA that made up the material.

Per the authors' pipeline: Estimates of nucleated cell counts were drawn from the amplification of reference gene primers. Sequencing was performed with immunoSEQ multiplex PCR; in TCRdb, only in-frame clones are kept and a portion is missing. V and J calls and clone size come straight from that table; D and trimming were deduced from the DNA. The repertoire has tens of thousands of clones, roughly nine tenths of them found once; the top ten carry around 30%. This CDR3 comprises 15 residues. Germline V gene sequence: CDR1 SNHLY, CDR2 FYNNEI. The junction had 6 bases not matched to a gene; V was cut back by 4 bases and J by 4 bases. This clone was found once.

The receptor's source is a woman of 80 years or more with acute or convalescent COVID-19. The specimen sequenced was peripheral blood. V gene TRBV2 combines with J gene TRBJ2-1, with 8 bases lining up with TRBD2. This CDR3 reads CASSAERGNYNEQFF. The CDR3, as DNA: TGTGCCAGCAGTGCCGAGCGGGGGAATTACAATGAGCAGTTCTTC.